This note documents a single TCR beta chain sequence. Its antigen is unknown. The data derive from a study of shared clonotypes between healthy human individuals. Study-level results: It was expected that sequencing depth would affect clonotype sharing among donors. The study found lower generation probabilities in non-shared clonotypes than in those shared by all four donors.

From germline, CDR1 is MGHDK and CDR2 SYGVNS. The CDR3 is 14 residues long. Trimming removed 4 bases at V and 4 bases at J, with 11 bases between. Data came from immunoSEQ multiplex PCR; TCRdb stores just in-frame clones and leaves some out. The sample lists 2 million to 2.5 million clones; approximately 95% were seen once. The sequenced material came from naive CD4+ T cells sorted from blood. The subset here: CD45RA+ positively selected. This rearrangement joins TRBV25-1 to TRBJ1-3, with D unclear. The TCR comes from a man aged 18 to 35 in good health. The CDR3 DNA is TGTGCCAGCAGTGCTCGATCTCCGGGAAACACCATATATTTT. Translation gives CASSARSPGNTIYF.